This is a list of T cell receptor beta chains from one sample in a study of T cell repertoires in cytomegalovirus infection. TCRdb called the reads again in MiXCR, with one record for every CDR3 protein. This sample has 100,000 or so distinct CDR3 sequences, with approximately 30% found just once. These receptors' targets are unknown. The sequenced sample was CD8+ T cells from cultured PBMCs, obtained from culture after CMV antigen stimulation. Receptors were obtained from a human donor in good health (CMV status not recorded). Some clones in this sample may be carry-over from other donors' samples. The CDR3 runs from the conserved cysteine through the conserved F or W. A D gene is named only where the DNA matches it firmly. Expanded clones get a size class; other rows say once, few or many, or leave the size out.

j_call d_call v_call clone_size cdr3_aa cdr3_nt
TRBJ2-7 NA TRBV19 NA CASSSLLGLREQYF TGTGCCAGTAGTTCCCTATTAGGGCTGAGGGAGCAGTACTTC
TRBJ2-7 TRBD2 TRBV2 NA CASSSSTGLAGYEQYF TGTGCCAGCAGTTCGTCGACGGGACTAGCGGGGTACGAGCAGTACTTC
TRBJ2-7 TRBD1 TRBV19 NA CASRPTGGSYEQYF TGTGCCAGTAGGCCTACAGGGGGCTCCTACGAGCAGTACTTC
TRBJ2-5 NA TRBV11-2 NA CASSLDGGLLQETQYF TGTGCCAGCAGCTTAGATGGGGGACTCCTCCAAGAGACCCAGTACTTC
TRBJ1-2 NA TRBV7-3 few CASYSPNYGYTF TGTGCCAGCTATTCCCCTAACTATGGCTACACCTTC
TRBJ2-1 TRBD1 TRBV10-2 few CASSNARDRANNEQFF TGCGCCAGCAGTAACGCCCGGGACAGGGCGAACAATGAGCAGTTCTTC
TRBJ1-5 NA TRBV4-1 many CASSQGWDSNQPQHF TGCGCCAGCAGCCAAGGTTGGGATAGCAATCAGCCCCAGCATTTT
TRBJ1-1 NA TRBV7-2 many CASSPKTGNPEAFF TGTGCCAGCAGCCCTAAAACAGGGAACCCTGAAGCTTTCTTT
TRBJ1-1 TRBD1 TRBV27 NA CASKDRVRTEAFF TGTGCCAGCAAGGACAGGGTCCGGACTGAAGCTTTCTTT
TRBJ2-2 NA TRBV5-6 few CASSLAWQYTGELFF TGTGCCAGCAGCTTGGCCTGGCAGTACACCGGGGAGCTGTTTTTT
TRBJ2-1 NA TRBV7-8 many CASSLTPGTPIVDEQFF TGTGCCAGCAGCTTAACGCCGGGGACCCCGATAGTCGATGAGCAGTTCTTC
TRBJ1-1 TRBD1 TRBV6-2/TRBV6-3 NA CASDSGTANTEAFF TGTGCCAGCGACTCCGGGACAGCGAACACTGAAGCTTTCTTT
TRBJ1-5 TRBD1 TRBV6-6 few CASSYVLTGDPNQPQHF TGTGCCAGCAGTTACGTCCTAACAGGGGACCCTAATCAGCCCCAGCATTTT
TRBJ2-4 TRBD1 TRBV12-3/TRBV12-4 few CASSFGTGQNIQYF TGTGCCAGCAGTTTTGGGACAGGCCAAAACATTCAGTACTTC
TRBJ1-1 NA TRBV19 few CASSLQGGADTEAFF TGTGCCAGTAGTCTACAGGGTGGAGCGGACACTGAAGCTTTCTTT
TRBJ2-3 NA TRBV7-3 many CASSSGGTSTDTQYF TGTGCCAGCAGCTCCGGGGGAACTAGCACAGATACGCAGTATTTT
TRBJ1-4 NA TRBV7-8 many CASSSHSTRTELFF TGTGCCAGCAGCTCCCACTCGACCCGGACGGAACTGTTTTTT
TRBJ1-1 NA TRBV6-5 many CASSYEFGTEAFF TGTGCCAGCAGTTACGAATTTGGGACTGAAGCTTTCTTT